The rows below give T cell receptor beta chains drawn from one sample of a study of cytomegalovirus exposure and HLA in healthy donors. Here immunoSEQ multiplex PCR was the method, and the copy in TCRdb shows in-frame clones only, minus some. The sample has about 72,000 clones; 80% to 90% are singletons. Sequenced input: PBMCs. The receptors derive from a human donor in good health. Each CDR3 is given with its conserved first and last residue. A D gene is named only where the DNA matches it firmly. Not all rows give a size; the values are once, few, many and, for expanded clones, a class.

V gene,clone size,J gene,D gene,CDR3 DNA,CDR3 protein
TRBV6-5,few,TRBJ2-2,.,TGTGCCAGCAGTTCACGGGCGGGTGGGGAGCTGTTTTTT,CASSSRAGGELFF
TRBV5-4,.,TRBJ2-3,TRBD2,TGTGCCAGCAGCCATAGCGGGGGGGCACCAGATACGCAGTATTTT,CASSHSGGAPDTQYF
TRBV28,once,TRBJ1-1,TRBD1,TGTGCCAGCAGTTCGGGAGGGGGACAGAAAGAAGCTTTCTTT,CASSSGGGQKEAFF
TRBV21-1,.,TRBJ1-5,.,TGTGCCAGCAGCAATGTTTCCCTCGGGGGGCGCAGACAGCCCCAGCATTTT,CASSNVSLGGRRQPQHF
TRBV7-3,.,TRBJ2-3,TRBD2,TGTGCCAGCAGCTTAACGGGCGGGGGGGCCGATTTCCCCACAGATACGCAGTATTTT,CASSLTGGGADFPTDTQYF
TRBV7-8,once,TRBJ1-5,.,TGTGCCAGCAGCTTAAATCTTGCGACAGTGATTAACAATCAGCCCCAGCATTTT,CASSLNLATVINNQPQHF
TRBV9,.,TRBJ2-1,.,TGTGCCAGCAGCGTAGACGGGGCCTACAATGAGCAGTTCTTC,CASSVDGAYNEQFF
TRBV15,.,TRBJ2-4,.,TGTGCCACCAGCAGAGATCCGGGGGGCACAGAAAAAAACATTCAGTACTTC,CATSRDPGGTEKNIQYF
TRBV19,.,TRBJ1-1,TRBD1,TGTGCCAGTAGGCAGGGACAGGGCAACACTGAAGCTTTCTTT,CASRQGQGNTEAFF
TRBV5-1,.,TRBJ2-5,.,TGCGCCAGCAGCTCCTCTGGAGGGGTAGAGACCCAGTACTTC,CASSSSGGVETQYF
TRBV6-5,.,TRBJ1-2,.,TGTGCCAGCAGTTACTCGAGGTCCAACCATGGCTACACCTTC,CASSYSRSNHGYTF
TRBV5-4,.,TRBJ2-7,TRBD1,TGTGCCAGCAGTCCGGGACAGGGGGCAGCTCCCGAGCAGTACTTC,CASSPGQGAAPEQYF
TRBV6-6,.,TRBJ2-3,TRBD2,TGTGCCAGCAGTCACGTCCCTAGCGGGGTCACAGATACGCAGTATTTT,CASSHVPSGVTDTQYF
TRBV27,few,TRBJ1-1,TRBD1,TGTGCCAGCAGCCTCGGACAGGGGGGCACTGAAGCTTTCTTT,CASSLGQGGTEAFF
TRBV7-2,.,TRBJ2-5,.,TGTGCCAGCAGCTTAGCTTTCGGCCAGGTCCAGACCCAGTACTTC,CASSLAFGQVQTQYF
TRBV6-1,.,TRBJ1-1,.,TGTGCCAGCAGTGAAGCGGGCGGGGCCAGTGAAGCTTTCTTT,CASSEAGGASEAFF
TRBV7-9,.,TRBJ1-2,.,TGTGCCAGCAGCTCCTACAGGGAGAAAGGGTATGGCTACACCTTC,CASSSYREKGYGYTF
TRBV6-5,.,TRBJ1-6,.,TGTGCCAGCAGGAATACACAGGGCATGGGTTCACCCCTCCACTTT,CASRNTQGMGSPLHF
TRBV5-4,.,TRBJ2-2,TRBD2,TGTGCCAGCACAGCACTAGCGGGGGGGCGGACCGGGGAGCTGTTTTTT,CASTALAGGRTGELFF
TRBV19,.,TRBJ1-5,TRBD1,TGTGCCAGTAGTGGGGACAGGGATCAGCCCCAGCATTTT,CASSGDRDQPQHF
TRBV7-3,.,TRBJ2-3,.,TGTGCCAGCAGCCTAGGGACTCCTAGCACAGATACGCAGTATTTT,CASSLGTPSTDTQYF
TRBV18,.,TRBJ2-2,TRBD1,TGTGCCAGCTCACCGCTAACAGGGGACACCGGGGAGCTGTTTTTT,CASSPLTGDTGELFF
TRBV27,.,TRBJ2-7,TRBD1,TGTGCCAGCAGCCAGAGGGACAGGGGAGGCGAGCAGTACTTC,CASSQRDRGGEQYF
TRBV19,few,TRBJ2-1,TRBD2,TGTGCCAGTAGGACTAGCGGCTACAATGAGCAGTTCTTC,CASRTSGYNEQFF